Here is one T cell receptor (beta chain) with its context. The antigen is unknown. As defined, naive CD8 cells were CD45RO-negative and positively selected for CCR7, with terminally differentiated effector memory CD45RA+ cells excluded. This entry comes from a study of shared clonotypes between healthy human individuals. The study, taken as a whole, reports: The study generally estimated greater richness for naive than memory subsets.

The CDR3 totals 16 residues. The germline gives CDR1 SNHLY, CDR2 FYNNEI. J gave up 5 bases and V 3 bases, and 9 bases lay outside the gene matches. Sequencing used immunoSEQ multiplex PCR; TCRdb keeps in-frame clones, though not all of them. This table holds fewer than 800,000 clones, around 90% found once. The chain links TRBV2 to TRBJ2-1; TRBD2 aligns across 8 bases. The sequenced sample consisted of naive CD8+ T cells sorted from blood. The source is a man aged 25 to 40 in good health. CDR3 DNA sequence: TGTGCCAGCAGTGACGAACGGGAGGGCACCAACAATGAGCAGTTCTTC. The encoded protein is CASSDEREGTNNEQFF.